A selection of T cell receptor beta chains follows, all from one sample in a study of breast tumors, draining lymph nodes, adjacent tissues. TCRdb reprocessed the multiplex PCR reads with MiXCR, giving one entry per CDR3 protein. The sample yields about 270,000 distinct CDR3 sequences, roughly 30% seen once. The sequencing sample was made of axillary lymph node tissue. Receptor source: a female donor with breast cancer. Some clones in this sample may be carry-over from other donors' samples. The CDR3 runs from the conserved cysteine through the conserved F or W. The D gene is left open where the match is weak. For some rows the clone size is stated as once, few or many, or as a class when expanded; others skip it.

CDR3nt: TGTGCCAGCTCAGCAGTCCGGGACTACAAAGAGACCCAGTACTTC
CDR3aa: CASSAVRDYKETQYF
d_gene: TRBD2
abundance: .
v_gene: TRBV18
j_gene: TRBJ2-5

CDR3nt: TGTGCCAGCAGTGATAGTCAGGTCTGGGGTGAGCAGTTCTTC
CDR3aa: CASSDSQVWGEQFF
d_gene: .
abundance: .
v_gene: TRBV6-1
j_gene: TRBJ2-1

CDR3nt: TGCGCCAGCAGCGATGAAGGCGCAGATACGCAGTATTTT
CDR3aa: CASSDEGADTQYF
d_gene: .
abundance: many
v_gene: TRBV5-1
j_gene: TRBJ2-3

CDR3nt: TGTGCCGGCAGTGAAATGGAGGCAGGACGGCGCGAGCAAGAGACCCAGTACTTC
CDR3aa: CAGSEMEAGRREQETQYF
d_gene: .
abundance: .
v_gene: TRBV25-1
j_gene: TRBJ2-5

CDR3nt: TGTGCCAGCAGCTTGGTGTCAGCGAATGGCTACACCTTC
CDR3aa: CASSLVSANGYTF
d_gene: .
abundance: .
v_gene: TRBV5-6
j_gene: TRBJ1-2

CDR3nt: TGTGCCACACAGGGGCATCACACTGAAGCTTTCTTT
CDR3aa: CATQGHHTEAFF
d_gene: TRBD1
abundance: few
v_gene: TRBV10-3
j_gene: TRBJ1-1

CDR3nt: TGCGCCAGCAGTGTTGGGAGCCCAGTCCAGTACTTC
CDR3aa: CASSVGSPVQYF
d_gene: .
abundance: .
v_gene: TRBV10-2
j_gene: TRBJ2-5

CDR3nt: TGTGCCAGCAGCCCCGGCGGCCCCACCGGGGAGCTGTTTTTT
CDR3aa: CASSPGGPTGELFF
d_gene: .
abundance: few
v_gene: TRBV11-3
j_gene: TRBJ2-2

CDR3nt: TGTGCCAGTAGTATAGCCACGTCCGGCAGCTCCTATAATTCACCCCTCCACTTT
CDR3aa: CASSIATSGSSYNSPLHF
d_gene: .
abundance: many
v_gene: TRBV19
j_gene: TRBJ1-6

CDR3nt: TGTGCCAGCAGCCCCCCGACGGGACTCCACACCGGGGAGCTGTTTTTT
CDR3aa: CASSPPTGLHTGELFF
d_gene: .
abundance: many
v_gene: TRBV12-3/TRBV12-4
j_gene: TRBJ2-2

CDR3nt: TGTGCCAGCAACCGGGACGGGGGGCAGCCCCAGCATTTT
CDR3aa: CASNRDGGQPQHF
d_gene: .
abundance: many
v_gene: TRBV12-3/TRBV12-4
j_gene: TRBJ1-5

CDR3nt: TGTGCCAGCAGCGCCTCCGGGGCGATTAATGAAAAACTGTTTTTT
CDR3aa: CASSASGAINEKLFF
d_gene: .
abundance: many
v_gene: TRBV9
j_gene: TRBJ1-4